This is a list of T cell receptor beta chains from one sample in a study of blood T cell repertoires in COVID-19. The data were produced by immunoSEQ multiplex PCR, yet TCRdb's version contains in-frame clones alone and is incomplete. This table has fewer than 450,000 clones, approximately 90% appearing once. Sequenced material: PBMCs or T cells enriched from blood (not recorded which). Receptors were obtained from a woman under 30 who had recovered from COVID-19. CDR3s include the opening cysteine and the closing phenylalanine or tryptophan. The D gene is left open where the match is weak. Some rows mark clone size as missing; the rest say once, few, many or name a class of expanded clone.

D gene	V gene	J gene	clone size	CDR3 DNA	CDR3 protein
NA	TRBV4-1	TRBJ1-6	NA	TGCGCCAGCAGCCAAGGAGCGCAGATTGTTTCACCCCTCCACTTT	CASSQGAQIVSPLHF
NA	TRBV5-8	TRBJ1-5	NA	TGTGCCAGCAGCTTTCTGTATCAGCCCCAGCATTTT	CASSFLYQPQHF
TRBD1	TRBV10-1	TRBJ2-1	NA	TGCGCCAGCAGCGTCAGGACAGGGGCGTACAATGAGCAGTTCTTC	CASSVRTGAYNEQFF
TRBD1	TRBV5-1	TRBJ1-1	NA	TGCGCCAGCAGCCGACAGGGAACCACTGAAGCTTTCTTT	CASSRQGTTEAFF
NA	TRBV10-3	TRBJ1-6	NA	TGTGCCATCAGTGACGGGGGTTCGGCGTCACCCCTCCACTTT	CAISDGGSASPLHF
NA	TRBV29-1	TRBJ2-3	NA	TGCAGCGTCTTGCTAGCGAGGGTAGATACGCAGTATTTT	CSVLLARVDTQYF
NA	TRBV4-3	TRBJ1-3	NA	TGCGCCAGCAGCCATGGGCGATTCTCTGGAAACACCATATATTTT	CASSHGRFSGNTIYF
TRBD1	TRBV6-1	TRBJ1-5	NA	TGTGCCAGCAGTGACCTTGCCGGACAGGGCAATCAGCCCCAGCATTTT	CASSDLAGQGNQPQHF
TRBD2	TRBV2	TRBJ2-5	NA	TGTGCCACCCCGCGGGGGGGCCGGGGAGGGACCCAGTACTTC	CATPRGGRGGTQYF
NA	TRBV7-9	TRBJ2-7	NA	TGTGCCAGCAGCCCTACCACAGGGAACGAGCAGTACTTC	CASSPTTGNEQYF
TRBD1	TRBV4-2	TRBJ1-2	NA	TGTGCCAGCAGCCCGGAGGAGGGGGCGGACTATGGCTACACCTTC	CASSPEEGADYGYTF
TRBD1	TRBV4-3	TRBJ2-7	NA	TGCGCCAGCAGCCGTCAACAGGGGGCGGGCGAGCAGTACTTC	CASSRQQGAGEQYF
NA	TRBV2	TRBJ2-7	NA	TGTGCCAGCAGTGAACAGGCCTACGAGCAGTACTTC	CASSEQAYEQYF
TRBD1	TRBV27	TRBJ1-1	NA	TGTGCCAGCAGTTCGGGGACAGGGATGGACACTGAAGCTTTCTTT	CASSSGTGMDTEAFF
TRBD2	TRBV7-9	TRBJ2-2	NA	TGTGCCAGCAGCTTAGCGCCGTGGACTAGTGGAGACACCGGGGAGCTGTTTTTT	CASSLAPWTSGDTGELFF
TRBD2	TRBV12-3/TRBV12-4	TRBJ2-5	once	TGTGCCAGCAGGGGACTAGATCAAGAGACCCAGTACTTC	CASRGLDQETQYF
NA	TRBV7-2	TRBJ2-5	NA	TGTGCCAGCAGCTTGGAGGGGGCAGGGGAGACCCAGTACTTC	CASSLEGAGETQYF
NA	TRBV2	TRBJ1-4	NA	TGTGCCAGCAGTGAAGGCGGACAAGCAGAAAAACTGTTTTTT	CASSEGGQAEKLFF
TRBD1	TRBV7-2	TRBJ2-7	NA	TGTGCCAGCAGCCTGGACAGGGGCCCCTACGAGCAGTACTTC	CASSLDRGPYEQYF
NA	TRBV30	TRBJ1-4	NA	TGTGCCTGGGAGCCAAAACCGTCAGGGGACGCAGGGAAACTGTTTTTT	CAWEPKPSGDAGKLFF
TRBD1	TRBV4-3	TRBJ1-2	NA	TGCGCCAGCAGCCAAGATAGGGGGCTGGGCTATGGCTACACCTTC	CASSQDRGLGYGYTF
NA	TRBV19	TRBJ1-5	NA	TGTGCCAGTAGTATAGACGGGGGTCCTTATCAGCCCCAGCATTTT	CASSIDGGPYQPQHF
NA	TRBV6-5	TRBJ1-2	NA	TGTGCCAGCAGTTACGGTGTGGGGGCCTATGGCTACACCTTC	CASSYGVGAYGYTF
NA	TRBV30	TRBJ1-1	once	TGTGCCTGGAGGTCCCGGAGCTCTGAAGCTTTCTTT	CAWRSRSSEAFF
NA	TRBV28	TRBJ1-5	few	TGTGCCAGCAGTGGCATCACACAGGTCTGGGATCAGCCCCAGCATTTT	CASSGITQVWDQPQHF
TRBD1	TRBV30	TRBJ1-6	NA	TGTGCCTGGAGTGTCGGCAGGGGGGATTCACCCCTCCACTTT	CAWSVGRGDSPLHF
NA	TRBV30	TRBJ1-1	NA	TGTGCCTGGGAACTAATGACAGGCGCAATTGAAGCTTTCTTT	CAWELMTGAIEAFF
NA	TRBV21-1	TRBJ2-3	NA	TGTGCCAGAAATTGTGAGGTCACAGATACGCAGTATTTT	CARNCEVTDTQYF
NA	TRBV5-6	TRBJ1-6	NA	TGTGCCAGCAGCTTTTCCCCCGGTCGGAATTCACCCCTCCACTTT	CASSFSPGRNSPLHF
TRBD1	TRBV7-9	TRBJ2-7	NA	TGTGCCAGCAGCTTTGCGGACAGGGGTTTAGAGCAGTACTTC	CASSFADRGLEQYF
TRBD1	TRBV5-1	TRBJ1-1	NA	TGCGCCAGCAGCTTGCACGCACAGGGGCTCGGGAACACTGAAGCTTTCTTT	CASSLHAQGLGNTEAFF
NA	TRBV20-1	TRBJ2-5	NA	TGCAGTGTGAGGGCTCAGACCCAGTACTTC	CSVRAQTQYF
TRBD2	TRBV6-2/TRBV6-3	TRBJ2-3	NA	TGTGCCAGCAGTGCCGTAGGGACTAGCGGTCCCACAGATACGCAGTATTTT	CASSAVGTSGPTDTQYF
TRBD1	TRBV29-1	TRBJ1-5	NA	TGCAGCGTTGGACAGGGACCGTATCAGCCCCAGCATTTT	CSVGQGPYQPQHF
NA	TRBV7-2	TRBJ1-2	NA	TGTGCCAGCAGCTTAGAGGCAGGTGGCTACACCTTC	CASSLEAGGYTF
NA	TRBV4-1	TRBJ1-1	NA	TGCGCCAGCAGCCAAGACCGGGGTGGGACAATCACGAACACTGAAGCTTTCTTT	CASSQDRGGTITNTEAFF
NA	TRBV29-1	TRBJ1-2	NA	TGCAGCGTTGAATGGGCGGGAGCGGCTAACTATGGCTACACCTTC	CSVEWAGAANYGYTF
TRBD2	TRBV5-4	TRBJ2-3	NA	TGTGCCAGCAGCCCGCCGAGGGGCCGTACAACGGGACTACCCACAGATACGCAGTATTTT	CASSPPRGRTTGLPTDTQYF
TRBD2	TRBV2	TRBJ2-5	NA	TGTGCCAGCAGCCCCCTAGCGGGGGGAAGGGAGACCCAGTACTTC	CASSPLAGGRETQYF